This TCR beta chain is drawn from a study of T cells in Graves' hyperthyroidism and ophthalmopathy. J gave up 0 bases and V 0 bases, and 8 bases lay outside the gene matches. The CDR3 extends over 18 amino acids. Germline CDR1 reads LGHNA; CDR2 reads YNFKEQ. Researchers took RNA transcripts and amplified the TCR beta CDR3 regions from them. The study used the HTBI primer set for a first-round RT-PCR of the TCR CDR3. TCRdb processed the multiplex PCR reads anew with MiXCR; each CDR3 protein has one entry. The sample yields about 420,000 distinct CDR3 sequences, around 14% seen once. Material for sequencing was blood. This rearrangement joins TRBV4-2 to TRBJ2-1; TRBD2 aligns across 7 bases. The sequence came from a woman aged 18-30 years with Graves' hyperthyroidism. CDR3 residues: CASSQDQAGQSSYNEQFF. CDR3 bases: TGTGCCAGCAGCCAAGATCAAGCGGGGCAGAGCTCCTACAATGAGCAGTTCTTC.